This T cell receptor (beta chain) was recorded in a study of T cell repertoires in cytomegalovirus infection. Study information: It was the public TCR beta signatures that indicated both CMV infection and matching HLA type. Overall study findings and caveats: HLA-C-restricted CMV clonotypes gave the most frequent clonotype in two of eight donors. Carriage of CMV together with the relevant HLA was identifiable through cumulative public TCR beta family frequency.

This clonotype occurred a few times. What it binds is unknown. Trimming pared 2 bases from V and 6 bases from J, leaving 14 bases between. The CDR3 extends over 15 amino acids. Looked up from germline, CDR1 is SGHVS and CDR2 is FNYEAQ. Each CDR3 protein gets one entry after TCRdb re-called the reads with MiXCR. The sample holds roughly 990,000 distinct CDR3 sequences, less than 35% seen once. Source: cultured CD8+ T cells from PBMCs, taken from culture after CMV antigen stimulation. This rearrangement joins TRBV7-6 to TRBJ2-1; D unclear. The clonotype originates from a human donor in good health (CMV status not recorded). Some clones in this sample may be carry-over from other donors' samples. The CDR3 DNA sequence: TGTGCCAGCAGCTTAATAGTTGGGATGGGCAATGAGCAGTTCTTC. It is translated as CASSLIVGMGNEQFF.